The clone carrying this T cell receptor beta chain has at least ten counts. The source of the sample is a study of human T cells and chemical hapten exposure. Time point given: pre-sensitization, week 0. Treatment of the sample: therapeutic diphenylcyclopropenone sensitization with weekly scalp DPC. Unfractionated whole blood was the source from which total RNA was extracted. Trimming pared 7 bases from V and 0 bases from J, leaving 17 bases between. Germline V gene sequence: CDR1 SGDLS, CDR2 YYNGEE. The CDR3 runs 16 residues. TCRdb fed the RACE reads into MiXCR, producing one record per CDR3 protein. The sample records roughly 380,000 distinct CDR3 sequences, approximately 5.1% being singletons.

The chain recombines TRBV9 with TRBJ2-1; TRBD2 might be the D (5 bases). This clonotype originated in a woman in her forties or fifties with alopecia areata. Some clones in this sample may be carry-over from other donors' samples. The sample was whole blood, taken in connection with sensitization to the hapten diphenylcyclopropenone (DPC). In DNA form, the CDR3 reads TGTGCCAGCGATCGATCAGGCGGGCGCTCCTACAATGAGCAGTTCTTC. Protein product: CASDRSGGRSYNEQFF.